This T cell receptor beta chain was sequenced in a study of blood T cell repertoires in COVID-19. Study context: T cells, B-cell-depleted T cells, or PBMCs provided the cDNA or gDNA that served as material.

Seattle patients were enrolled while actively infected and followed longitudinally. TCRdb's copy holds only in-frame clones and misses some; the assay was immunoSEQ multiplex PCR. Of about 250,000 clones in the sample, approximately 90% were seen once. V was shortened by 0 bases and J by 3 bases, with 15 bases between the two germline ends. CDR3 length equals 16 residues. Germline V gene lookup returns CDR1 MNHEY and CDR2 SVGEGT. The source material was peripheral blood. The V call is TRBV6-2 or TRBV6-3, the J call TRBJ2-7; possible D gene TRBD1, 6 bases. The source of this sequence is a woman in her 30s with COVID-19, enrolled during active disease. The CDR3: CASSYSSFSRGYEQYV. In DNA form, the CDR3 reads TGTGCCAGCAGTTACTCGAGCTTTTCCAGGGGCTACGAGCAGTACGTC.